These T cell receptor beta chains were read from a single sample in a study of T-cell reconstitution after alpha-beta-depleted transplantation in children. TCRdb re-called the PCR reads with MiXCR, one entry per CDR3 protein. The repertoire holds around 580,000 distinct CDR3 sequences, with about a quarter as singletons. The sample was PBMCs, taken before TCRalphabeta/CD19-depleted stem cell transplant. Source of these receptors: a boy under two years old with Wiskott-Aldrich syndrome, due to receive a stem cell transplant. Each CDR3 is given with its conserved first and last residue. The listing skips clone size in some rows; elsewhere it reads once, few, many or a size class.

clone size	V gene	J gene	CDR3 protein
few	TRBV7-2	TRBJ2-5	CASSPGHGQETQYF
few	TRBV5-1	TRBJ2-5	CASSLGYGGDQETQYF
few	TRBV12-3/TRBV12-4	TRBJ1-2	CASSPGQGPYGYTF
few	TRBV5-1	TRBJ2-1	CASSIFLAGEGDEQFF
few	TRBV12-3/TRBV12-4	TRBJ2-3	CASSLSRSITDTQYF
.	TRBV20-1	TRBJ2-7	CSPSSRSGMGEQYF
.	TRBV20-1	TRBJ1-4	CSAIAGQWGSEKLFF
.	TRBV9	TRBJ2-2	CASSVGSSPGELFF
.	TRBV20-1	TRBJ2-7	CSARRFGTSGSFSEQYF
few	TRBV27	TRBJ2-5	CASSLRNPYQETQYF
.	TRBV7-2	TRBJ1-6	CASSLYGDSPLHF
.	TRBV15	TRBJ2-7	CATSSSTSYEQYF
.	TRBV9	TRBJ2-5	CASSVATMGLDQETQYF
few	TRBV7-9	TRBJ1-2	CASSLDSPQGLYGYTF
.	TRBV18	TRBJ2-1	CASSQLEGYGEQFF
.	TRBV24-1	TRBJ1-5	CAATTGVQPQHF
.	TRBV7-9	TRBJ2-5	CASSPRLPMGETQYF
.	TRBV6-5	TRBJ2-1	CASRSPRARNEQFF
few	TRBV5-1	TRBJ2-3	CASSLTPVGADTQYF
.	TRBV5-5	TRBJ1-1	CASSFWPRGPDTEAFF
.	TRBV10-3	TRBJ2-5	CAISQGLAGVETQYF
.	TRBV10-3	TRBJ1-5	CAIRDRGSNQPQHF
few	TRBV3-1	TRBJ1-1	CASSHRRTTEAFF
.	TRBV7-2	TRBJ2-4	CASSLVSVDNIQYF